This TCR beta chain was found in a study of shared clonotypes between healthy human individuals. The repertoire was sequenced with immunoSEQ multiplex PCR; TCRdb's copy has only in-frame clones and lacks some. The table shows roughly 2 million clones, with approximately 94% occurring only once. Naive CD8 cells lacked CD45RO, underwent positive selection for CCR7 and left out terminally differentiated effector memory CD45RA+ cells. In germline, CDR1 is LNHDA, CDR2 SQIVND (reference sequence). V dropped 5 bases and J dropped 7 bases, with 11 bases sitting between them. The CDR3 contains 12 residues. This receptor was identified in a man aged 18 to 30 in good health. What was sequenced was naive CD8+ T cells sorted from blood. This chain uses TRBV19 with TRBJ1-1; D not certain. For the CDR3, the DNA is TGTGCCAGTAGTCGCCCAGAGGTTGAAGCTTTCTTT. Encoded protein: CASSRPEVEAFF.